This TCR beta chain was captured by sequencing in a study of T cell responses to AZD1222 COVID-19 vaccine. Whole-study context: The study pooled second doses at about 4 or about 12 weeks. The study, taken as a whole, reports: After two AZD1222 doses, spike-specific TCR breadth and depth rose versus day 0. There were repertoire samples only from the period after the peak T cell response.

V dropped 2 bases and J dropped 5 bases, with 15 bases sitting between them. CDR3 length equals 15 residues. Germline lookup yields CDR1 LGHNA and CDR2 YSLEER. The assay was immunoSEQ multiplex PCR, and TCRdb's table has in-frame clones only and misses some. The data contain more than 100,000 clones, 88% of them seen just once; the ten biggest clones take up approximately 22%. On this clone: What it binds is not known.

The sequence was collected from an adult in good health. The J gene is TRBJ1-2, the V gene TRBV4-3; a possible D gene is TRBD1 (6 bases). Specimen: peripheral blood, collected on day 0 of AZD1222 vaccination. The CDR3 reads CASSQSRGGAYGYTF. The DNA for the CDR3 is TGCGCCAGCAGCCAATCCCGTGGGGGCGCGTATGGCTACACCTTC.